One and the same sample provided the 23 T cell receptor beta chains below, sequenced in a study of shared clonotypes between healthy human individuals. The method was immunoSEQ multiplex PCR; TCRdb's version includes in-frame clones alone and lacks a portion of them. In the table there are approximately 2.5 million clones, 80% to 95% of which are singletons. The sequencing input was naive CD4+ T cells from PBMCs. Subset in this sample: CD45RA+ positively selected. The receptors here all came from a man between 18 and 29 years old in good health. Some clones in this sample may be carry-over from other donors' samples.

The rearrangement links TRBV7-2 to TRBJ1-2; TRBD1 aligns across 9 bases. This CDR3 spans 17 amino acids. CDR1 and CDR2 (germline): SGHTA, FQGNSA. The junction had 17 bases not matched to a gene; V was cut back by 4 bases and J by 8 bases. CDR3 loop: CASSYQPLTGQGLGYTF. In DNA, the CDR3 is TGTGCCAGCAGCTACCAACCCCTAACGGGACAGGGTTTAGGCTACACCTTC.

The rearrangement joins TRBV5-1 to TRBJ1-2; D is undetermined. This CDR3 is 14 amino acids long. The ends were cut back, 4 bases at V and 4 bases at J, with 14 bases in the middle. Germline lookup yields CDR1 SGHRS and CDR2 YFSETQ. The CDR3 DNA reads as TGCGCCAGCAGCCCGGGCCAGACCGTCTATGGCTACACCTTC. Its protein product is CASSPGQTVYGYTF.

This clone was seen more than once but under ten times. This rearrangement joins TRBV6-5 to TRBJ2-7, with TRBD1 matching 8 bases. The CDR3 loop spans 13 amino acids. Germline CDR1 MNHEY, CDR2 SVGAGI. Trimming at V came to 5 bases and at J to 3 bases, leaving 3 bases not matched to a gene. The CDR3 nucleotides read TGTGCCAGCAGTAGGACAGGGTACTACGAGCAGTACTTC. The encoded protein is CASSRTGYYEQYF.

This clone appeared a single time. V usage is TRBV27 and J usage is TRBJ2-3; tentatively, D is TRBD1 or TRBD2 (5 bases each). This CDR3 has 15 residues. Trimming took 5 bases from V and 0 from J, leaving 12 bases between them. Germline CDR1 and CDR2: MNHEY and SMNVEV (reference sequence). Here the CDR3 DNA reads TGTGCCAGCAGTCGGGACCGGCCTAGCACAGATACGCAGTATTTT. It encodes CASSRDRPSTDTQYF.

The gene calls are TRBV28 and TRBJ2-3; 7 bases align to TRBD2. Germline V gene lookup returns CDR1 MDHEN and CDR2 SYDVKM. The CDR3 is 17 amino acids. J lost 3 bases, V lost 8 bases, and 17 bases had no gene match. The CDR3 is CASCIWVRGRGTDTQYF. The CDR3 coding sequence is TGTGCCAGCTGTATATGGGTACGGGGGAGGGGTACAGATACGCAGTATTTT.

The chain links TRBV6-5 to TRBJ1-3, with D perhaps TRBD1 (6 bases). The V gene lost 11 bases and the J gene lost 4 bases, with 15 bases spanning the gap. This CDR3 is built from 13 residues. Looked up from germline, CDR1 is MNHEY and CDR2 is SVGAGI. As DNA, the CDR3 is TGTGCCTCTCGGCAGGGGTTGGGAAACACCATATATTTT. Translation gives CASRQGLGNTIYF.

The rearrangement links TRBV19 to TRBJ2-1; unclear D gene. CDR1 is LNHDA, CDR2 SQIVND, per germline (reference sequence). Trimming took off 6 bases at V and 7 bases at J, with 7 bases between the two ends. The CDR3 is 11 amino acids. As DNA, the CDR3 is TGTGCCAGTAGCGATAGGAATGAGCAGTTCTTC. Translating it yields CASSDRNEQFF.

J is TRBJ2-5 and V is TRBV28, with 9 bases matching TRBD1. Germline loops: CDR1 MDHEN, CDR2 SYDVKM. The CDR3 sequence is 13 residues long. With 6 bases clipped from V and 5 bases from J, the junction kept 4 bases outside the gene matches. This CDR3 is CASRQQGAETQYF. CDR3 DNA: TGTGCCAGCAGACAACAGGGGGCTGAGACCCAGTACTTC.

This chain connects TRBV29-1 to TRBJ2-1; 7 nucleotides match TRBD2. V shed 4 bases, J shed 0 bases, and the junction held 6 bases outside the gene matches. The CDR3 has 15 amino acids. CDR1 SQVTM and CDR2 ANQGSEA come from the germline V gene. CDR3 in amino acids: CSVVWREYSYNEQFF. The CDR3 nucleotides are TGCAGCGTTGTATGGCGGGAGTACTCCTACAATGAGCAGTTCTTC.

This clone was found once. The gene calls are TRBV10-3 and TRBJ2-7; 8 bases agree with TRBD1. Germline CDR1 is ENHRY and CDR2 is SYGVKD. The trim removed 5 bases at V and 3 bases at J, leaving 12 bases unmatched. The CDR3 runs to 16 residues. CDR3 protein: CAISSGPGQGLYEQYF. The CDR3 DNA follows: TGTGCCATCAGTTCCGGCCCAGGACAGGGACTCTACGAGCAGTACTTC.

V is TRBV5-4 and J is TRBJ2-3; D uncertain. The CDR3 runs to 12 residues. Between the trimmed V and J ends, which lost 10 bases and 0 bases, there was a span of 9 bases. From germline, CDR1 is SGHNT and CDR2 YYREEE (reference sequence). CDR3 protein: CAGKHSTDTQYF. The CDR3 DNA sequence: TGTGCCGGAAAACACAGCACAGATACGCAGTATTTT.

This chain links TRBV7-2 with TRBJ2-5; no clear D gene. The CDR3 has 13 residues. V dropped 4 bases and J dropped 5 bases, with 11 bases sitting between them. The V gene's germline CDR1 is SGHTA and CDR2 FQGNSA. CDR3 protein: CASSYGLRETQYF. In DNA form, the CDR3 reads TGTGCCAGCAGCTATGGCCTACGCGAGACCCAGTACTTC. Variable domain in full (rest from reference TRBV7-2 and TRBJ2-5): GAGVSQSPSNKVTEKGKDVELRCDPISGHTALYWYRQSLGQGLEFLIYFQGNSAPDKSGLPSDRFSAERTGGSVSTLTIQRTQQEDSAVYLCASSYGLRETQYFGPGTRLLVL.

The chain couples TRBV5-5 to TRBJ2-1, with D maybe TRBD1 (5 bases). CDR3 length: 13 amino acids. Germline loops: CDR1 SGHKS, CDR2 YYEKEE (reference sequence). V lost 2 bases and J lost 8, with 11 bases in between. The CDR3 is CASSFSARDEQFF. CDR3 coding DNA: TGTGCCAGCAGCTTTTCCGCCAGGGATGAGCAGTTCTTC.

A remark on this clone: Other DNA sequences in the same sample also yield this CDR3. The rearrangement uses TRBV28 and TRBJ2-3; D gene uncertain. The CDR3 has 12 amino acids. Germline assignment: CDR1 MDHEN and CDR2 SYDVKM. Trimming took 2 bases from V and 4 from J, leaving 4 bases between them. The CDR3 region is CASSLIPDTQYF. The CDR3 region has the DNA TGTGCCAGCAGTTTAATTCCAGATACGCAGTATTTT. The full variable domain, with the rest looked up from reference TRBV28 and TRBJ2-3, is DVKVTQSSRYLVKRTGEKVFLECVQDMDHENMFWYRQDPGLGLRLIYFSYDVKMKEKGDIPEGYSVSREKKERFSLILESASTNQTSMYLCASSLIPDTQYFGPGTRLTVL.

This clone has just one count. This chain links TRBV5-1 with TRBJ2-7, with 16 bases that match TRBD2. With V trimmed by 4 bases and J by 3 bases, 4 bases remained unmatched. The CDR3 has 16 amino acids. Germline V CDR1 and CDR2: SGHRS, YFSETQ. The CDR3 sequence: CASSLGTSGRVYEQYF. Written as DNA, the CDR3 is TGCGCCAGCAGCCTCGGGACTAGCGGGAGGGTCTACGAGCAGTACTTC.

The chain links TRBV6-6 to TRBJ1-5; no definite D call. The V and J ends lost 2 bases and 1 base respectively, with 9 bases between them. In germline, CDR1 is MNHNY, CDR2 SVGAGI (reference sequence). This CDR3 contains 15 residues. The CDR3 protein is CASSYRSGSNQPQHF. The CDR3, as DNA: TGTGCCAGCAGTTACAGGTCGGGCAGCAATCAGCCCCAGCATTTT.

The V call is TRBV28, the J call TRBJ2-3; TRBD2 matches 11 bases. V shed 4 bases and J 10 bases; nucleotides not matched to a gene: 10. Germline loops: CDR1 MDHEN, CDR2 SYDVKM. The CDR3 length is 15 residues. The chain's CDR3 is CASSSPGLAEKAQYF. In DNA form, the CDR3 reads TGTGCCAGCAGTTCCCCGGGACTAGCGGAGAAGGCGCAGTATTTT. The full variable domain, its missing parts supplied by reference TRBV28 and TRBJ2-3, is DVKVTQSSRYLVKRTGEKVFLECVQDMDHENMFWYRQDPGLGLRLIYFSYDVKMKEKGDIPEGYSVSREKKERFSLILESASTNQTSMYLCASSSPGLAEKAQYFGPGTRLTVL.

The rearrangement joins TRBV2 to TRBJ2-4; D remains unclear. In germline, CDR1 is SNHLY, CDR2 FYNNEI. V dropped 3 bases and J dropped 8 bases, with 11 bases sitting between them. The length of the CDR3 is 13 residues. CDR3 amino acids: CASSDEVQDIQYF. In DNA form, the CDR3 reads TGTGCCAGCAGTGACGAAGTGCAGGACATTCAGTACTTC.

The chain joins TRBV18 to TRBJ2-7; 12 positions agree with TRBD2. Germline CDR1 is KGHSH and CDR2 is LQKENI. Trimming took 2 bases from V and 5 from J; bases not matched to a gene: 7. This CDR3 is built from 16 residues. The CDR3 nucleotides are TGTGCCAGCTCACCAGGGCTAGCGGGAGGGCCCCACGAGCAGTACTTC. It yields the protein CASSPGLAGGPHEQYF.

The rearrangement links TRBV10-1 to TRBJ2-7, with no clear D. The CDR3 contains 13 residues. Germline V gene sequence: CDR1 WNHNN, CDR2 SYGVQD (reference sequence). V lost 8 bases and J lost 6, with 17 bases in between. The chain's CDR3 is CASALCPHGEQYF. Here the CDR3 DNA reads TGCGCCAGCGCTTTATGCCCCCACGGCGAGCAGTACTTC.

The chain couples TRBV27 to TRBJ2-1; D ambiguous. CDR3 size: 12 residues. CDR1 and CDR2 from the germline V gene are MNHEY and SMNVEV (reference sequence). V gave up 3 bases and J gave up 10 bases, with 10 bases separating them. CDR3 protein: CASSFTPGEQFF. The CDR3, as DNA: TGTGCCAGCAGTTTTACGCCCGGGGAGCAGTTCTTC.

The CDR3 sequence is CASSLAPTSGFTDTQYF. The DNA for the CDR3 is TGTGCCAGCAGCTTAGCCCCGACTAGCGGGTTTACAGATACGCAGTATTTT. The gene calls are TRBV7-2 and TRBJ2-3; 10 bases align to TRBD2. Per germline, CDR1 SGHTA and CDR2 FQGNSA. This CDR3 is 17 amino acids long. Trimming took 0 bases from V and 3 from J; bases not matched to a gene: 6.

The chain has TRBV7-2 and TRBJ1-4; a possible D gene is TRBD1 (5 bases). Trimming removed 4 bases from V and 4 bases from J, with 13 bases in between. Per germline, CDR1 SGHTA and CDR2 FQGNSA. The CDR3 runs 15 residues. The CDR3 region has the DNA TGTGCCAGCAGCTCCCCAGGGAGCAGTAATGAAAAACTGTTTTTT. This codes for CASSSPGSSNEKLFF.